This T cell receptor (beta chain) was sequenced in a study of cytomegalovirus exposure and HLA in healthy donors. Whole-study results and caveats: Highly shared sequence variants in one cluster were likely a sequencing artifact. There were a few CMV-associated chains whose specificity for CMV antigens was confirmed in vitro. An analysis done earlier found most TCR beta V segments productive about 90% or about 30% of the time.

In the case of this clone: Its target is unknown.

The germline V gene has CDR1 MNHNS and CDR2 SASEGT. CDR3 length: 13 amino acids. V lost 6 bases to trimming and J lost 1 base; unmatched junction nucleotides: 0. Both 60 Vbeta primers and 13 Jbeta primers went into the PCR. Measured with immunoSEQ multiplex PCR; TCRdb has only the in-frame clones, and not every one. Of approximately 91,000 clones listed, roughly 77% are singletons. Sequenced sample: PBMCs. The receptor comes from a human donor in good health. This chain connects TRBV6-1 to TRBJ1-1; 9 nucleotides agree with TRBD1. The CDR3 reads CASRTGGNTEAFF. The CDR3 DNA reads TGTGCCAGCAGGACAGGGGGGAACACTGAAGCTTTCTTT.